This T cell receptor beta chain stems from a study of shared clonotypes between healthy human individuals. About this clone itself: This sample includes further DNA sequences coding for the same CDR3.

Repertoires were generated with immunoSEQ multiplex PCR, while TCRdb's copy carries only in-frame clones and drops some. This sample carries some 1.4 million clones, over 95% of them seen once, and the ten largest clones take approximately 1%. This CDR3 contains 14 residues. Trimming shortened V by 3 bases and J by 2 bases, and 5 bases separated the two germline ends. CDR1 is KGHSH and CDR2 is LQKENI in the germline V gene. The sequence derives from a man younger than 40 in good health. V gene TRBV18 combines with J gene TRBJ2-6, with unresolved D. Sequenced material: naive CD4+ T cells sorted from blood. Subset noted: CD45RA+ positively selected. The CDR3 nucleotides read TGTGCCAGCTCACCGCCGGCTGGGGCCAACGTCCTGACTTTC. The encoded protein is CASSPPAGANVLTF.